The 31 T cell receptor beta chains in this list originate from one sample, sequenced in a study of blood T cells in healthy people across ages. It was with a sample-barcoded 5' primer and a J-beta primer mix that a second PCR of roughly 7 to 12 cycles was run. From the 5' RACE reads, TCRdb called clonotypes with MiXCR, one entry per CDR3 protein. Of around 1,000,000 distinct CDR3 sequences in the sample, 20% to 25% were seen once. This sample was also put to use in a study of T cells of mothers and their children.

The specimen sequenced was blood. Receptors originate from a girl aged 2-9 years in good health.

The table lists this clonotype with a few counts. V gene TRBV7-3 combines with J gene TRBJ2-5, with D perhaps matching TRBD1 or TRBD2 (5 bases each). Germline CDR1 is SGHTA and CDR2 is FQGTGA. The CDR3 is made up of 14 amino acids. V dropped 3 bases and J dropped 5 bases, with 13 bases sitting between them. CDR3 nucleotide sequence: TGTGCCAGCAGCTTGCAGGGAAGGGAGGAGACCCAGTACTTC. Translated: CASSLQGREETQYF.

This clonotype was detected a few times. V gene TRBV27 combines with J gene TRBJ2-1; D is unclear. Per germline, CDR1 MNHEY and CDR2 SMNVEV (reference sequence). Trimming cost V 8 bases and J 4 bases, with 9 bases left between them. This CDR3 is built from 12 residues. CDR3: CASGRGYNEQFF. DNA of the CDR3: TGTGCCAGCGGCCGTGGGTACAATGAGCAGTTCTTC.

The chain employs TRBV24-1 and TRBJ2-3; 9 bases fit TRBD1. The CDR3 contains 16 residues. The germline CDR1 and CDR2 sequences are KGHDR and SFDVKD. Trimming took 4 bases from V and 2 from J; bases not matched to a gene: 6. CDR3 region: CATSDDTGGFTDTQYF. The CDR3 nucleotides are TGTGCCACCAGTGACGATACAGGGGGCTTCACAGATACGCAGTATTTT.

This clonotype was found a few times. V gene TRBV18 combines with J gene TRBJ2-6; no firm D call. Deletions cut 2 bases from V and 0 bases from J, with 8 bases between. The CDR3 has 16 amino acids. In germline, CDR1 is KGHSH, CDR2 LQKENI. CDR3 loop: CASSPFSNSGANVLTF. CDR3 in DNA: TGTGCCAGCTCACCATTCAGCAACTCTGGGGCCAACGTCCTGACTTTC.

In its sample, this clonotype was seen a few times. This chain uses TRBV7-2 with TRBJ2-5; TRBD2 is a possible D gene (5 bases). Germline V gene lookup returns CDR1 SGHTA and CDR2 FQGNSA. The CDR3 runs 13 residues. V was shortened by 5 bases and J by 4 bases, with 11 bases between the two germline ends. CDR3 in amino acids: CASSGAGPETQYF. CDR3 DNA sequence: TGTGCCAGCAGCGGCGCGGGTCCAGAGACCCAGTACTTC.

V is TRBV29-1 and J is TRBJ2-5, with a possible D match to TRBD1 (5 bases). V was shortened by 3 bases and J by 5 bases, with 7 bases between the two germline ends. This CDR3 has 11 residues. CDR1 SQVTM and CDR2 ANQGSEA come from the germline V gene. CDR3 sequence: CSVDGAETQYF. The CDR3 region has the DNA TGCAGCGTTGATGGGGCGGAGACCCAGTACTTC. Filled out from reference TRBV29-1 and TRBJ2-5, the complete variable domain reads SAVISQKPSRDICQRGTSLTIQCQVDSQVTMMFWYRQQPGQSLTLIATANQGSEATYESGFVIDKFPISRPNLTFSTLTVSNMSPEDSSIYLCSVDGAETQYFGPGTRLLVL.

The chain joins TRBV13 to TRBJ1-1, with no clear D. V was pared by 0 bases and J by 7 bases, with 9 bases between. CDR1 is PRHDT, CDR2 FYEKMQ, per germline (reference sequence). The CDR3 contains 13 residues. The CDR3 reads CASSLGRVLEAFF. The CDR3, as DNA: TGTGCCAGCAGCTTAGGGAGAGTACTTGAAGCTTTCTTT.

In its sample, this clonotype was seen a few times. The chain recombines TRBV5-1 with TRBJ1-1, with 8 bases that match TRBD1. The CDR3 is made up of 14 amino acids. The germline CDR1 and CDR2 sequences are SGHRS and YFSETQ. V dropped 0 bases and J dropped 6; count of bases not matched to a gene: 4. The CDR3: CASSLEQGVSEAFF. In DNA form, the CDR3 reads TGCGCCAGCAGCTTGGAACAGGGGGTATCTGAAGCTTTCTTT. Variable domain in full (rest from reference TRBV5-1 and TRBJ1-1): KAGVTQTPRYLIKTRGQQVTLSCSPISGHRSVSWYQQTPGQGLQFLFEYFSETQRNKGNFPGRFSGRQFSNSRSEMNVSTLELGDSALYLCASSLEQGVSEAFFGQGTRLTVV.

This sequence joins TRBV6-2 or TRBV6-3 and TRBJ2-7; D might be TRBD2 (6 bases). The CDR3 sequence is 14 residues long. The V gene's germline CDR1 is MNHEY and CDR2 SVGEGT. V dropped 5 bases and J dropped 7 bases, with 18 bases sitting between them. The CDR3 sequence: CASSRDSPWSEQYF. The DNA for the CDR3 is TGTGCCAGCAGTCGGGACTCGCCTTGGAGTGAGCAGTACTTC.

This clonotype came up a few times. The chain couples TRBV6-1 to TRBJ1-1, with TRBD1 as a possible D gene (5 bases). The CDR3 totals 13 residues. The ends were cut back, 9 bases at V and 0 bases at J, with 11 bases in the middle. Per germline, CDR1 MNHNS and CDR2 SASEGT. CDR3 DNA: TGTGCCAGTCTGGGGCGGATGAACACTGAAGCTTTCTTT. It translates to CASLGRMNTEAFF.

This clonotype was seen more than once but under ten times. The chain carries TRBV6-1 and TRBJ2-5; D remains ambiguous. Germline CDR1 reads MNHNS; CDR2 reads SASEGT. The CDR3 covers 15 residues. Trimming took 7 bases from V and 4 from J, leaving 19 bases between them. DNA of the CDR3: TGTGCCAGCATCCGCGTTGTCTCCCCCATAGAGACCCAGTACTTC. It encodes CASIRVVSPIETQYF.

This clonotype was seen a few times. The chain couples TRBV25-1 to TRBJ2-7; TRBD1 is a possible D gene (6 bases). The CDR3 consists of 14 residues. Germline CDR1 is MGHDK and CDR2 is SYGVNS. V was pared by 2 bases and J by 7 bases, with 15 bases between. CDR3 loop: CASSEVFSGAEQYF. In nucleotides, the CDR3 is TGTGCCAGCAGTGAAGTTTTCTCAGGGGCAGAGCAGTACTTC.

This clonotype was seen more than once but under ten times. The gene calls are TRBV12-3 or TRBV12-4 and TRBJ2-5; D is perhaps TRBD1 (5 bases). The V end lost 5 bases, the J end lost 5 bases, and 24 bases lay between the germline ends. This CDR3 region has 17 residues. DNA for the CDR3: TGTGCCAGCAGTAACGTCAACAAGGACAAGCGAATGGAGACCCAGTACTTC. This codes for CASSNVNKDKRMETQYF.

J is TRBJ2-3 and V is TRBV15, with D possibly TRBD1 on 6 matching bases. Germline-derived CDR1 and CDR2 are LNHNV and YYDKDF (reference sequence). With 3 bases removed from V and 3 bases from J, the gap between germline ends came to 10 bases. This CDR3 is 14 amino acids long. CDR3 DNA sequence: TGTGCCACCAGCAGCGGACAGAGTACAGATACGCAGTATTTT. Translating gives CATSSGQSTDTQYF.

DNA of the CDR3: TGCAGCGTTGCTGTTCGGGCGGGGAGCACTGAAGCTTTCTTT. Protein sequence: CSVAVRAGSTEAFF. The chain carries TRBV29-1 and TRBJ1-1; no reliable D call. The V end lost 4 bases, the J end lost 4 bases, and 16 bases lay between the germline ends. Germline CDR1 and CDR2: SQVTM and ANQGSEA. This CDR3 has 14 residues.

The CDR3 DNA reads as TGTGCCAGCAGAAGCCGGACTAGCGGAAACACCGGGGAGCTGTTTTTT. This gives the protein CASRSRTSGNTGELFF. This chain links TRBV7-8 with TRBJ2-2, with 10 bases matching TRBD2. This CDR3 spans 16 amino acids. V lost 6 bases to trimming and J lost 2 bases; unmatched junction nucleotides: 6. The germline gives CDR1 SGHVS, CDR2 FQNEAQ.

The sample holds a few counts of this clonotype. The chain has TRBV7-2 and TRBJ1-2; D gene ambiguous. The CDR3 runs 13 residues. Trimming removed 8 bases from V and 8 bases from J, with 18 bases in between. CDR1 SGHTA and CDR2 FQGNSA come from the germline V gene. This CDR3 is CASGPVEGGGYTF. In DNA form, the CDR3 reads TGTGCCAGCGGCCCCGTAGAAGGCGGGGGCTACACCTTC.

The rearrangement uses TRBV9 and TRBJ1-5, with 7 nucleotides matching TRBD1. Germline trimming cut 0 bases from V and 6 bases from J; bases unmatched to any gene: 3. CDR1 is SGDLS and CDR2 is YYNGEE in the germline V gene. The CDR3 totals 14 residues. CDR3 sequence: CASSVAGGPQPQHF. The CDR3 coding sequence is TGTGCCAGCAGCGTAGCAGGGGGACCTCAGCCCCAGCATTTT.

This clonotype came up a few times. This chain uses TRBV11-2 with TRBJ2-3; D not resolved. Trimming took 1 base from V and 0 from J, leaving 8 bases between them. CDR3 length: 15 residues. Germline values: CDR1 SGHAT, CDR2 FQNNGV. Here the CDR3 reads CASSLGSVSTDTQYF. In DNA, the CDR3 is TGTGCCAGCAGCTTAGGCAGCGTTAGCACAGATACGCAGTATTTT.

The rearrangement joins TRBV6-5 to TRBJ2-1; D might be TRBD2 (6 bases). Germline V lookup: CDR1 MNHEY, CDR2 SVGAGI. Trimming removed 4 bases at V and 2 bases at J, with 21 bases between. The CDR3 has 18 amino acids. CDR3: CASSSFPGFGGTYNEQFF. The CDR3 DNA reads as TGTGCCAGCAGTTCCTTCCCAGGTTTCGGGGGAACCTACAATGAGCAGTTCTTC.

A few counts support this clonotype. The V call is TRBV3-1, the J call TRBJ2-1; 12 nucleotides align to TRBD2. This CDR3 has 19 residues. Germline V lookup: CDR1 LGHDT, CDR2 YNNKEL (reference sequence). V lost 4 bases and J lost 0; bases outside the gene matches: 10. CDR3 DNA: TGTGCCAGCAGCCCCTTCGGGACTAGCGGGCGAAGCTCCTACAATGAGCAGTTCTTC. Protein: CASSPFGTSGRSSYNEQFF.

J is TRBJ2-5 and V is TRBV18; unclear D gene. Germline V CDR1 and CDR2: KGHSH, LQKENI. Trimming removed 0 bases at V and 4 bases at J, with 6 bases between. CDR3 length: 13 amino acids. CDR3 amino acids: CASSPPITETQYF. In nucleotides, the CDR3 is TGTGCCAGCTCACCACCGATCACAGAGACCCAGTACTTC.

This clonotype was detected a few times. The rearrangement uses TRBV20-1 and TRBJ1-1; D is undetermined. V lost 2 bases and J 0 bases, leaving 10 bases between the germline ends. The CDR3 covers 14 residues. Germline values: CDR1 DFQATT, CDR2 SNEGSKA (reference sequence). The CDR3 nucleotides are TGCAGTGCTAGACCGGGCACCCTGAACACTGAAGCTTTCTTT. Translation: CSARPGTLNTEAFF.

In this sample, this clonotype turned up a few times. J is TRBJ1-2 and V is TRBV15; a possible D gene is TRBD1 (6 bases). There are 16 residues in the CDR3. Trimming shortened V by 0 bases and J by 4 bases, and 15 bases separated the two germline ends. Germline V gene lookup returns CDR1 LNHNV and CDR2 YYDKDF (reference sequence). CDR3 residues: CATSRDRRQDVYGYTF. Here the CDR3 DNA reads TGTGCCACCAGCAGAGATCGTAGACAGGATGTCTATGGCTACACCTTC.

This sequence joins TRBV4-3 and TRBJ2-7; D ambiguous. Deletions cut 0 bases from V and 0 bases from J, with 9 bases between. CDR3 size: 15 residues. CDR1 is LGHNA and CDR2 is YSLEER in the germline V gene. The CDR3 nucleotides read TGCGCCAGCAGCCAAGAAGTTGAGTACTCCTACGAGCAGTACTTC. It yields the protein CASSQEVEYSYEQYF.

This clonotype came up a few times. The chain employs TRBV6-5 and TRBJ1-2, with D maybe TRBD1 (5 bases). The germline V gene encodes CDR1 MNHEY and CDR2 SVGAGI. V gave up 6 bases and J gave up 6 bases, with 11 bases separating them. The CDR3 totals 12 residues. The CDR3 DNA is TGTGCCAGCAGCAGGGCGGAGGATGGCTACACCTTC. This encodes CASSRAEDGYTF.

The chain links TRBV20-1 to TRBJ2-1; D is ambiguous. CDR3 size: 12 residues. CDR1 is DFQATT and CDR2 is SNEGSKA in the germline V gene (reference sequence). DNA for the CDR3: TGCAGCACCCAGAATGTCTACAATGAGCAGTTCTTC. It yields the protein CSTQNVYNEQFF.

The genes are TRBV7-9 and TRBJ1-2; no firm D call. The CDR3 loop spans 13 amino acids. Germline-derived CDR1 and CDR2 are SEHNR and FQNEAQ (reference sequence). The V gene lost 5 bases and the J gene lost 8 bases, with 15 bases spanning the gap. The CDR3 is CASSPSGPRGYTF. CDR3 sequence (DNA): TGTGCCAGCAGCCCTTCCGGGCCGAGGGGCTACACCTTC.

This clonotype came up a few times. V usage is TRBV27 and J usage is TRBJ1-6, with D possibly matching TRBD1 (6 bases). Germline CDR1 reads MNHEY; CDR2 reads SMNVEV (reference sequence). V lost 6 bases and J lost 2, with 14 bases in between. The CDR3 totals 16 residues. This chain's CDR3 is CASSSGQFTYNSPLHF. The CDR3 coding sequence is TGTGCCAGCAGCTCCGGACAGTTTACCTATAATTCACCCCTCCACTTT.

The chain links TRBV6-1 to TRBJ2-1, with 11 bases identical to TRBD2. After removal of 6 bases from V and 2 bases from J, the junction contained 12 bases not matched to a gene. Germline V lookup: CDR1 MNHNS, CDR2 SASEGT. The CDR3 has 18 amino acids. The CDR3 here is CASSSGTSGERTYNEQFF. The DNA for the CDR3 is TGTGCCAGCAGCTCCGGGACTAGCGGTGAGAGGACCTACAATGAGCAGTTCTTC.

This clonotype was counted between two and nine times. CDR3 in DNA: TGTGCCAGCAGTTTTTGGCCCGGGACAGGGGGCCACGAGCAGTACTTC. This gives the protein CASSFWPGTGGHEQYF. The V and J genes are TRBV28 and TRBJ2-5, with 12 bases that match TRBD1. TRBJ2-7 explains the end of the DNA better; the J call may be wrong. CDR3 length: 16 amino acids. CDR1 MDHEN and CDR2 SYDVKM come from the germline V gene.